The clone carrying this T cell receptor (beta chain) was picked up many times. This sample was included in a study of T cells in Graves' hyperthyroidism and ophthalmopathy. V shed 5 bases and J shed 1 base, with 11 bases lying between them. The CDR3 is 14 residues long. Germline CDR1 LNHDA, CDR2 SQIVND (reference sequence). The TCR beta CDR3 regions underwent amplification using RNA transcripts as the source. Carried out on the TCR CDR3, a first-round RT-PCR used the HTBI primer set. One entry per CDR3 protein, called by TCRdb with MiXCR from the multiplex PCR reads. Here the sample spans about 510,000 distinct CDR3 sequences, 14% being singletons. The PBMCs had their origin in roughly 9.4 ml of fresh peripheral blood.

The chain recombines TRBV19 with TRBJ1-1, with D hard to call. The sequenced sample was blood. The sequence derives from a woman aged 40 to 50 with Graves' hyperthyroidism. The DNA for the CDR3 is TGTGCCAGTAGTTCCCGACGGACGAACACTGAAGCTTTCTTT. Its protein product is CASSSRRTNTEAFF. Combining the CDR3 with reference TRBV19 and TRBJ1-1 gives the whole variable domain DGGITQSPKYLFRKEGQNVTLSCEQNLNHDAMYWYRQDPGQGLRLIYYSQIVNDFQKGDIAEGYSVSREKKESFPLTVTSAQKNPTAFYLCASSSRRTNTEAFFGQGTRLTVV.